Detailed here is one T cell receptor (beta chain). This clonotype came up a few times. Its antigen remains unidentified. It has no much larger one-base neighbor in the sample; base qualities were not kept. Ficoll-Paque density gradient centrifugation was the method used to isolate PBMCs. The sequencer listed for this sample is Illumina NovaSeq 6000. TCRalpha and TCRbeta cDNA libraries were built by 5'RACE with constant-segment primers, adding sample barcodes and unique molecular identifiers. Trizol reagent was used to extract RNA from every sample. Amplification of the libraries took two PCR steps, and the second step added a second sample barcode plus Illumina TruSeq adapters. The libraries were sequenced on an Illumina NovaSeq using 2 x 150 bp paired-end reads. The paper's data handling went like this. Reads were demultiplexed and collapsed into UMI-guided consensus sequences with migec v1.2.7. Using mixcr v2.1.11, UMI consensuses were aligned to TRA and TRB V and J templates and then assembled into clonotypes. A clonotype was counted as expanded or contracted only when both edgeR and NoisET called the clonotype significant, with the noise models trained on biological replicates. For edgeR calls, the cutoffs were a false discovery rate-adjusted p below 0.01 and a log2 fold-change threshold of 1. PCA with hierarchical clustering of max-normalized trajectories of the 1000 most abundant clonotypes was used as exploratory dynamics analysis. Separately sequenced CD4+ and CD8+ repertoires were used to assign the CD4 or CD8 phenotype of responding clones. TCRdb redid the processing of the public reads, applying fastp at Q25 and MiXCR, and retained in-frame beta chains. Records with the same CDR3 protein are collapsed into one entry carrying the most frequent genes and DNA. The V and J calls shown here were made by TCRdb, not taken from the authors' results. For this sample there are hundreds of thousands of distinct CDR3 sequences; about a sixth appear just once. 12% of the sample goes to the ten largest clones.

The germline V gene yields SGHDT for CDR1 and YYEEEE for CDR2. From its cysteine to its phenylalanine, the CDR3 spans 12 amino acids. CDR3 DNA is the only sequence kept; it has 36 bases, read in frame from the first base. The V and J ends are trimmed by 1 base and 11 bases, leaving 12 bases between them. The entry originates in a study of T-cell memory formation after mild COVID-19 (dated by TCRdb to the early 2020s). With regard to the full study: TCR sequence clusters from the two donors were largely donor specific. In a couple of donors, T-cell clones that expanded and contracted after mild COVID-19 were tracked by sequencing TCRalpha and TCRbeta repertoires over time. Two young, previously healthy adult volunteers made up the cohort, one male and one female.

Study-level results and caveats: From day 15 to 85, contracting clones showed balanced CD4/CD8 phenotypes, whereas a second wave of clones that expanded from day 15 to 37 leaned towards CD4+. Contracting CD4+ clones turned up mainly in the CM and EM memory subsets, whereas EMRA was where CD8+ clones were enriched. Some responding clones were detected in pre-infection memory, suggesting pre-existing cross-reactive memory T cells joined the SARS-CoV-2 response. SARS-CoV-2 specificity was not confirmed for the second-wave clones peaking on day 37. The study covered only a couple of mild cases, and larger cohorts including severe cases with pre-infection samples were considered necessary.

This clonotype was sampled from an adult woman who had mild COVID-19 (a few samples of this study predate the infection). The sample titles of this study are shuffled in the database, so cell type and time point are left out; the donor was told from shared clones. Sequenced material: PBMCs or a T cell subset sorted from them (not recorded which). The sequence is built from TRBV5-6 and TRBJ1-1, and the D gene may be TRBD1, 6 bases matching. The nucleotides are TGTGCCAGCAGCTTGATGGCAGGGGAGGCTTTCTTT. It specifies CASSLMAGEAFF. The full variable domain, with segments outside the CDR3 supplied by the reference TRBV5-6 and TRBJ1-1 proteins, appears as DAGVTQSPTHLIKTRGQQVTLRCSPKSGHDTVSWYQQALGQGPQFIFQYYEEEERQRGNFPDRFSGHQFPNYSSELNVNALLLGDSALYLCASSLMAGEAFFGQGTRLTVV.